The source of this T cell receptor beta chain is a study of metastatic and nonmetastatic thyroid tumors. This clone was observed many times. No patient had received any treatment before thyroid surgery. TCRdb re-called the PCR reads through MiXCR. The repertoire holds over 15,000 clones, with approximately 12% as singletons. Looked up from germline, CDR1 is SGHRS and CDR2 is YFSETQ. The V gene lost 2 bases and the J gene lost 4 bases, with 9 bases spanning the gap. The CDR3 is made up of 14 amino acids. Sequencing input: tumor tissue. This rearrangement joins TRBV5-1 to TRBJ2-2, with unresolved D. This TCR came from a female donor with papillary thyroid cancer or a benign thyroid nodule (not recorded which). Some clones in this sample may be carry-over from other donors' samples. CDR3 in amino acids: CASSFTGTTGELFF. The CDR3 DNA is TGCGCCAGCAGCTTCACGGGTACCACCGGGGAGCTGTTTTTT.